Shown below are 18 T cell receptor beta chains from a single sample sequenced in a study of blood T cell repertoires in COVID-19 (dated by TCRdb to about 2020). Library preparation used the immunoSEQ multiplex PCR assay. This is the immuneACCESS table as TCRdb keeps it, with only in-frame sequences that have V and J called. A part of the clones is gone; compared with another copy, unresolved V genes explain less than half, and the rest is unexplained. The sample table holds about 120,000 clones, of which roughly four fifths were seen once. 6.5% to 9% of the sample rests with the top ten. The sample was peripheral blood. The receptors shown here come from a human donor in a cohort sampled during active COVID-19.

The gene calls are TRBV7-6 and TRBJ2-7; 8 bases map to TRBD2. Germline-derived CDR1 and CDR2 are SGHVS and FNYEAQ. The CDR3 sequence is 14 residues long. V shed 8 bases, J shed 4 bases, and the junction held 10 bases outside the gene matches. CDR3 in amino acids: CASGRPGGVYEQYF. The CDR3 bases are TGTGCCAGCGGGCGACCCGGGGGGGTGTACGAGCAGTACTTC. The variable domain in full, completed from reference TRBV7-6 and TRBJ2-7, reads GAGVSQSPRYKVTKRGQDVALRCDPISGHVSLYWYRQALGQGPEFLTYFNYEAQQDKSGLPNDRFSAERPEGSISTLTIQRTEQRDSAMYRCASGRPGGVYEQYFGPGTRLTVT.

The table lists this clone with a count of one. The rearrangement uses TRBV7-2 and TRBJ2-7; maybe TRBD2 (6 bases). Germline-derived CDR1 and CDR2 are SGHTA and FQGNSA. The CDR3 covers 15 residues. Trimming pared 3 bases from V and 7 bases from J, leaving 19 bases between. The CDR3 region has the DNA TGTGCCAGCAGCTTCCGGCGGGGCAACGGATTGGAGCAGTACTTC. Translation gives CASSFRRGNGLEQYF. Drawing the rest from reference TRBV7-2 and TRBJ2-7, the complete variable domain is GAGVSQSPSNKVTEKGKDVELRCDPISGHTALYWYRQSLGQGLEFLIYFQGNSAPDKSGLPSDRFSAERTGGSVSTLTIQRTQQEDSAVYLCASSFRRGNGLEQYFGPGTRLTVT.

The chain uses TRBV6-2 or TRBV6-3 and TRBJ1-1; D remains unclear. Trimming removed 3 bases at V and 0 bases at J, with 5 bases between. The CDR3 has 13 amino acids. Germline V gene lookup returns CDR1 MNHEY and CDR2 SVGEGT. The CDR3 region has the DNA TGTGCCAGCAGTTATCCCATGAACACTGAAGCTTTCTTT. As protein: CASSYPMNTEAFF.

This sequence joins TRBV5-4 and TRBJ1-1; D call uncertain. V lost 2 bases and J lost 0, with 11 bases in between. Germline V gives CDR1 SGHNT, CDR2 YYREEE (reference sequence). The CDR3 totals 15 residues. The CDR3 loop is CASSFRAGMNTEAFF. DNA of the CDR3: TGTGCCAGCAGCTTTCGGGCGGGAATGAACACTGAAGCTTTCTTT.

The rearrangement links TRBV6-1 to TRBJ2-6, with TRBD2 matching over 7 bases. The V gene's germline CDR1 is MNHNS and CDR2 SASEGT. Losses at the gene ends were 2 bases for V and 2 bases for J; bases not matched to a gene: 0. This CDR3 has 15 residues. CDR3 loop: CASSERGAGANVLTF. The DNA for the CDR3 is TGTGCCAGCAGTGAACGGGGGGCTGGGGCCAACGTCCTGACTTTC.

The chain recombines TRBV5-1 with TRBJ1-5, with 7 bases lining up with TRBD1. This CDR3 contains 14 residues. CDR1 is SGHRS and CDR2 is YFSETQ in the germline V gene. J was trimmed by 4 bases and V by 3 bases; bases with no gene match: 4. The CDR3 nucleotides read TGCGCCAGCAGCTGGACAGGTGAAAATCAGCCCCAGCATTTT. This gives the protein CASSWTGENQPQHF.

The V gene is TRBV28, the J gene TRBJ2-7; 12 nucleotides agree with TRBD1. This CDR3 spans 17 amino acids. Per germline, CDR1 MDHEN and CDR2 SYDVKM. V was pared by 2 bases and J by 5 bases, with 10 bases of the junction left unmatched. CDR3 sequence (DNA): TGTGCCAGCAGTTTAGCGCGGGGACAGGGGGCGCGGAACGAGCAGTACTTC. As protein: CASSLARGQGARNEQYF.

The chain employs TRBV5-1 and TRBJ2-5; D possibly corresponds to TRBD1 (5 bases). The CDR3 spans 17 residues. Between the trimmed V and J ends, which lost 1 base and 7 bases, there was a span of 23 bases. CDR1 SGHRS and CDR2 YFSETQ come from the germline V gene. CDR3 in amino acids: CASSLTSKGQPLGTQYF. For the CDR3, the DNA is TGCGCCAGCAGCTTGACTTCGAAGGGGCAGCCTTTGGGGACCCAGTACTTC.

This clone was detected a few times. The rearrangement links TRBV2 to TRBJ2-7; weak D call: TRBD2 (6 bases). The CDR3 consists of 11 residues. Trimming removed 6 bases from V and 6 bases from J, with 9 bases in between. CDR1 and CDR2 from the germline V gene are SNHLY and FYNNEI. The CDR3 bases are TGTGCCAGCAGCGGCGGGGTCGAGCAGTACTTC. Protein sequence: CASSGGVEQYF. The whole variable domain, remainder taken from reference TRBV2 and TRBJ2-7, is EPEVTQTPSHQVTQMGQEVILRCVPISNHLYFYWYRQILGQKVEFLVSFYNNEISEKSEIFDDQFSVERPDGSNFTLKIRSTKLEDSAMYFCASSGGVEQYFGPGTRLTVT.

DNA for the CDR3: TGTGCCAGCAGCCCAGGGGTGGCCCCCCATGAGCAGTTCTTC. As protein: CASSPGVAPHEQFF. The V gene is TRBV5-5, the J gene TRBJ2-1; a weak D match, TRBD1 (6 bases). Per the germline V gene, CDR1 is SGHKS and CDR2 is YYEKEE (reference sequence). The V and J ends lost 4 bases and 8 bases respectively, with 16 bases between them. The CDR3 runs 14 residues.

The chain is built from TRBV5-5 and TRBJ2-6, with D tentatively TRBD2 (7 bases). V lost 4 bases to trimming and J lost 2 bases, with 19 bases between them. The CDR3 has 18 amino acids. Looked up from germline, CDR1 is SGHKS and CDR2 is YYEKEE (reference sequence). The CDR3 coding sequence is TGTGCCAGCAGCCCCGGCGGGGGCGGTGTAGCTGGGGCCAACGTCCTGACTTTC. This translates into CASSPGGGGVAGANVLTF.

This chain joins TRBV27 and TRBJ1-2, with a weak D call TRBD1 (5 bases). The CDR3 totals 13 residues. Germline V gene data show CDR1 as MNHEY and CDR2 as SMNVEV (reference sequence). V shed 8 bases and J shed 2 bases, with 12 bases lying between them. CDR3 DNA: TGTGCCAGCCCTTGGGGGGGAAACTATGGCTACACCTTC. Translation: CASPWGGNYGYTF.

The J gene is TRBJ1-1, the V gene TRBV28; D not resolved. Germline loops: CDR1 MDHEN, CDR2 SYDVKM. V dropped 8 bases and J dropped 5 bases, with 12 bases sitting between them. The CDR3 sequence is 12 residues long. Here the CDR3 DNA reads TGTGCCAGCGTGGAGGGCAGTACTGAAGCTTTCTTT. It specifies CASVEGSTEAFF.

The chain joins TRBV9 to TRBJ2-1; D might be TRBD2 (6 bases). V was shortened by 4 bases and J by 8 bases, with 19 bases between the two germline ends. This CDR3 contains 15 residues. CDR1 and CDR2 (germline): SGDLS, YYNGEE. Here the CDR3 reads CASSFMGLPGDEQFF. CDR3 DNA: TGTGCCAGCAGCTTCATGGGACTCCCCGGCGATGAGCAGTTCTTC.

This chain links TRBV5-4 with TRBJ1-2; perhaps TRBD1 as D (5 bases). V lost 6 bases and J lost 4, with 13 bases in between. CDR1 and CDR2 (germline): SGHNT, YYREEE (reference sequence). CDR3 size: 13 residues. The CDR3, as DNA: TGTGCCAGCAAGACAGACCCCGCCTATGGCTACACCTTC. This codes for CASKTDPAYGYTF.

The chain has TRBV5-1 and TRBJ1-1; no clear D gene. Trimming cost V 0 bases and J 4 bases, with 13 bases left between them. This CDR3 is built from 15 residues. Germline CDR1 SGHRS, CDR2 YFSETQ. CDR3 bases: TGCGCCAGCAGCTTGGGAGCGGGCCAAGGCACTGAAGCTTTCTTT. Translating it yields CASSLGAGQGTEAFF.

A single count supports this clone. The chain couples TRBV11-3 to TRBJ2-7, with TRBD1 matching over 8 bases. V was pared by 5 bases and J by 3 bases, with 6 bases of the junction left unmatched. The CDR3 spans 14 residues. CDR1 and CDR2 from the germline V gene are SGHNT and YENEEA. The CDR3 is CASSPRDRNYEQYF. The CDR3 DNA sequence: TGTGCCAGCAGCCCCCGGGACAGGAACTACGAGCAGTACTTC.

The chain has TRBV5-6 and TRBJ1-2, with D possibly being TRBD1 (5 bases). Germline values: CDR1 SGHDT, CDR2 YYEEEE. The ends were cut back, 4 bases at V and 4 bases at J, with 17 bases in the middle. The CDR3 is 15 residues long. The CDR3 loop reads CASSRTGDFPYGYTF. CDR3 sequence (DNA): TGTGCCAGCAGCCGGACGGGGGACTTCCCCTATGGCTACACCTTC. The complete variable domain, with remaining parts taken from reference TRBV5-6 and TRBJ1-2, reads DAGVTQSPTHLIKTRGQQVTLRCSPKSGHDTVSWYQQALGQGPQFIFQYYEEEERQRGNFPDRFSGHQFPNYSSELNVNALLLGDSALYLCASSRTGDFPYGYTFGSGTRLTVV.